The source of this T cell receptor beta chain is a study of blood T cell repertoires in COVID-19. Turning to the study itself: Whether acute or convalescent, the COVID-19 samples came from the United States, Italy and Spain. PBMCs, B-cell-depleted T cells, or T cells provided the cDNA or gDNA that made up the material.

Recovered status applied to Cohort 3 donors who had two consecutive negative PCRs. It also applied to those with clearance or with symptom resolution. The germline V gene encodes CDR1 SGDLS and CDR2 YYNGEE. This CDR3 is built from 17 residues. V lost 4 bases and J lost 4; bases outside the gene matches: 15. Assay used: immunoSEQ multiplex PCR; TCRdb lists only in-frame clones, some missing. The repertoire includes fewer than 200,000 clones, around 73% of them detected once, and 15% to 20% sits in the top ten. Sequencing was carried out using PBMCs or T cells enriched from blood (not recorded which). The sequence came from a woman in her forties or fifties who had recovered from COVID-19. J is TRBJ2-3 and V is TRBV9, with 7 positions matching TRBD1. The CDR3 loop reads CASSPPPTGARADTQYF. CDR3 DNA: TGTGCCAGCAGCCCCCCCCCAACAGGGGCGAGAGCAGATACGCAGTATTTT.